These T cell receptor beta chains were read from a single sample in a study of T-cell reconstitution after alpha-beta-depleted transplantation in children. TCRdb analysed the PCR reads with MiXCR anew, one entry per CDR3 protein. The table has around 580,000 distinct CDR3 sequences, 23% seen once; the top ten hold 13% to 15%. Here the sequenced sample was PBMCs, mostly from graft donor cells, taken 360 days after TCRalphabeta/CD19-depleted stem cell transplant. These receptors all stem from a boy younger than two who had a stem cell transplant for acute myeloid leukemia, so the T cells may come from the graft donor. CDR3s include the opening cysteine and the closing phenylalanine or tryptophan. The order of the fields is clone size, D gene, V gene, J gene, CDR3 protein, CDR3 DNA. A D gene is named only where the DNA matches it firmly. Only part of the rows carry a size: once, few, many, or a class if the clone is expanded.

NA	TRBD1	TRBV3-1	TRBJ1-1	CASSQVQGARTEAFF	TGTGCCAGCAGCCAAGTTCAGGGGGCGAGAACTGAAGCTTTCTTT
few	NA	TRBV29-1	TRBJ2-2	CSVEGVWRGGSTGELFF	TGCAGCGTTGAAGGGGTCTGGAGAGGGGGGAGTACCGGGGAGCTGTTTTTT
many	NA	TRBV5-1	TRBJ2-2	CASSLTTVNTGELFF	TGCGCCAGCAGCTTAACCACGGTCAACACCGGGGAGCTGTTTTTT
NA	NA	TRBV2	TRBJ2-5	CASIRGTLRETQYF	TGTGCCAGCATCCGGGGGACACTCCGGGAGACCCAGTACTTC
NA	TRBD2	TRBV20-1	TRBJ2-1	CSARVTSGGDEQFF	TGCAGTGCTAGAGTGACTAGCGGGGGTGATGAGCAGTTCTTC
few	NA	TRBV20-1	TRBJ2-1	CSASMALDSPRLEQFF	TGCAGTGCTAGTATGGCCTTGGACTCACCCCGCCTTGAGCAGTTCTTC
NA	NA	TRBV29-1	TRBJ2-2	CSVGPRVANTGELFF	TGCAGCGTTGGTCCTAGGGTGGCGAACACCGGGGAGCTGTTTTTT
NA	NA	TRBV27	TRBJ1-1	CASSLNLPTWPNTEAFF	TGTGCCAGCAGCCTAAACCTCCCGACGTGGCCCAACACTGAAGCTTTCTTT
NA	NA	TRBV20-1	TRBJ1-5	CSARTVSNQPQHF	TGCAGTGCTAGGACGGTTAGCAATCAGCCCCAGCATTTT
NA	TRBD2	TRBV27	TRBJ2-7	CASSLAGDPYEQYF	TGTGCCAGCAGTTTGGCGGGGGACCCCTACGAGCAGTACTTC
NA	NA	TRBV6-5	TRBJ1-1	CASSYAAATEAFF	TGTGCCAGCAGTTACGCGGCAGCCACTGAAGCTTTCTTT
many	NA	TRBV20-1	TRBJ1-5	CSASWEEGGYQPQHF	TGCAGTGCTAGTTGGGAGGAGGGGGGGTATCAGCCCCAGCATTTT
few	NA	TRBV9	TRBJ2-6	CASSVGGVRSGANVLTF	TGTGCCAGCAGCGTCGGAGGGGTCCGCTCTGGGGCCAACGTCCTGACTTTC
NA	NA	TRBV7-2	TRBJ1-4	CASSLSHLQGNEKLFF	TGTGCCAGCAGCTTATCCCATTTACAGGGAAATGAAAAACTGTTTTTT
NA	NA	TRBV7-6	TRBJ2-1	CASSLIGPRENEQFF	TGTGCCAGCAGCCTAATTGGCCCCAGGGAGAATGAGCAGTTCTTC
few	TRBD2	TRBV20-1	TRBJ2-3	CSARGLAVYTQYF	TGCAGTGCGAGGGGACTAGCGGTATATACGCAGTATTTT
once	NA	TRBV20-1	TRBJ1-2	CSARIGGLYGYTF	TGCAGTGCTAGAATCGGCGGGCTCTATGGCTACACCTTC
NA	TRBD2	TRBV7-6	TRBJ2-1	CASSLRELAGAYNEQFF	TGTGCCAGCAGCTTAAGGGAACTAGCGGGGGCTTACAATGAGCAGTTCTTC
many	NA	TRBV6-5	TRBJ2-1	CASSYGVSSYNEQFF	TGTGCCAGCAGTTACGGCGTCAGCTCCTACAATGAGCAGTTCTTC
few	NA	TRBV6-1	TRBJ2-7	CASSGRFSSYEQYF	TGTGCCAGCAGTGGTAGGTTTAGCTCCTACGAGCAGTACTTC
NA	NA	TRBV6-4	TRBJ2-3	CASSVGTADTQYF	TGTGCCAGCAGTGTAGGCACCGCGGATACGCAGTATTTT
many	NA	TRBV14	TRBJ1-2	CASSQDGTYPFNYGYTF	TGTGCCAGCAGCCAAGATGGGACATACCCTTTTAACTATGGCTACACCTTC
NA	NA	TRBV6-5	TRBJ1-4	CASSYSVGGSEKLFF	TGTGCCAGCAGTTACTCGGTAGGGGGTAGCGAAAAACTGTTTTTT
many	NA	TRBV3-1	TRBJ1-5	CASSQDSQGYQPQHF	TGTGCCAGCAGCCAAGATTCCCAGGGATATCAGCCCCAGCATTTT
NA	TRBD1	TRBV10-3	TRBJ2-7	CAISAPDRAQSYEQYF	TGTGCCATCAGTGCCCCGGACAGGGCTCAATCCTACGAGCAGTACTTC
many	NA	TRBV7-9	TRBJ2-6	CASRQGVLAGANVLTF	TGTGCCAGCAGACAAGGGGTCCTGGCTGGGGCCAACGTCCTGACTTTC
many	NA	TRBV20-1	TRBJ2-2	CSASREVGELFF	TGCAGTGCTAGCAGGGAAGTCGGGGAGCTGTTTTTT
NA	NA	TRBV12-3/TRBV12-4	TRBJ2-1	CASTKTGGPIAEQFF	TGTGCCAGCACCAAAACCGGGGGGCCCATAGCTGAGCAGTTCTTC
many	NA	TRBV20-1	TRBJ2-1	CSASPEGRYNEQFF	TGCAGTGCTAGCCCGGAGGGTAGATACAATGAGCAGTTCTTC
many	NA	TRBV9	TRBJ2-3	CASSGPLASPTDTQYF	TGTGCCAGCAGCGGCCCTCTAGCCAGCCCCACAGATACGCAGTATTTT
NA	TRBD1	TRBV4-1	TRBJ1-5	CASSQDGTGGTQPQHF	TGCGCCAGCAGCCAAGACGGGACAGGGGGGACTCAGCCCCAGCATTTT
NA	TRBD2	TRBV28	TRBJ2-3	CASSFGGEDTQYF	TGTGCCAGCAGTTTTGGGGGGGAAGATACGCAGTATTTT
few	NA	TRBV18	TRBJ1-3	CASSPIQSLGNTIYF	TGTGCCAGCTCACCGATACAGTCTCTTGGAAACACCATATATTTT
NA	NA	TRBV10-3	TRBJ2-3	CAISESGGSRDTQYF	TGTGCCATCAGTGAGTCGGGGGGATCCCGAGATACGCAGTATTTT
NA	NA	TRBV5-5	TRBJ2-5	CASSLANLARGETQYF	TGTGCCAGCAGCTTGGCCAATCTAGCGAGGGGGGAGACCCAGTACTTC
few	NA	TRBV29-1	TRBJ2-2	CSVWTVPTSQSTGELFF	TGCAGCGTTTGGACAGTGCCGACTAGCCAGTCTACCGGGGAGCTGTTTTTT
NA	NA	TRBV28	TRBJ2-1	CASSRKFSYNEQFF	TGTGCCAGCAGCCGGAAGTTCTCCTACAATGAGCAGTTCTTC
NA	NA	TRBV10-3	TRBJ2-5	CAISVSGPETQYF	TGTGCCATCAGTGTGAGTGGGCCGGAGACCCAGTACTTC
NA	TRBD1	TRBV24-1	TRBJ2-1	CATSDARTGISYNEQFF	TGTGCCACCAGTGATGCCCGGACAGGCATCTCCTACAATGAGCAGTTCTTC
many	NA	TRBV20-1	TRBJ1-1	CSAIGPMNTEAFF	TGCAGTGCTATTGGCCCGATGAACACTGAAGCTTTCTTT
many	NA	TRBV20-1	TRBJ1-6	CSARGRFAGSSYNSPLHF	TGCAGTGCTAGAGGCCGTTTCGCAGGAAGCTCCTATAATTCACCCCTCCACTTT
NA	TRBD1	TRBV25-1	TRBJ2-5	CASSDGRGKETQYF	TGTGCCAGCAGTGATGGCAGGGGGAAAGAGACCCAGTACTTC
few	NA	TRBV7-2	TRBJ2-7	CASSTGQNYEQYF	TGTGCCAGCAGCACCGGACAGAATTACGAGCAGTACTTC
few	NA	TRBV25-1	TRBJ2-3	CASSEQYGLFTDTQYF	TGTGCCAGCAGTGAACAGTACGGCCTTTTCACAGATACGCAGTATTTT
NA	NA	TRBV6-1	TRBJ1-1	CASRAEGQRTEAFF	TGTGCCAGCCGGGCCGAAGGACAAAGGACTGAAGCTTTCTTT
NA	NA	TRBV20-1	TRBJ2-7	CSASVGLGHHEQYF	TGCAGTGCTAGTGTGGGACTGGGCCACCACGAGCAGTACTTC
NA	NA	TRBV18	TRBJ2-7	CASSRADASYEQYF	TGTGCCAGCTCACGGGCGGACGCCTCCTACGAGCAGTACTTC
NA	NA	TRBV6-1	TRBJ2-3	CASTHLGPVTTGDTQYF	TGTGCCAGCACTCACCTAGGACCGGTAACAACGGGAGATACGCAGTATTTT
NA	TRBD1	TRBV4-1	TRBJ2-2	CASSQEQGATGELFF	TGCGCCAGCAGCCAAGAGCAGGGGGCAACCGGGGAGCTGTTTTTT
many	NA	TRBV12-3/TRBV12-4	TRBJ1-1	CASSRPDTEAFF	TGTGCCAGCAGTCGGCCGGACACTGAAGCTTTCTTT
NA	NA	TRBV29-1	TRBJ1-1	CSVVASGPTEAFF	TGCAGCGTTGTGGCCTCGGGGCCCACTGAAGCTTTCTTT
once	TRBD1	TRBV20-1	TRBJ2-4	CSARRGNIQYF	TGCAGTGCTCGCAGGGGGAACATTCAGTACTTC
few	NA	TRBV4-1	TRBJ2-1	CASSPSWVQATYNEQFF	TGCGCCAGCAGCCCTAGTTGGGTACAGGCGACCTACAATGAGCAGTTCTTC